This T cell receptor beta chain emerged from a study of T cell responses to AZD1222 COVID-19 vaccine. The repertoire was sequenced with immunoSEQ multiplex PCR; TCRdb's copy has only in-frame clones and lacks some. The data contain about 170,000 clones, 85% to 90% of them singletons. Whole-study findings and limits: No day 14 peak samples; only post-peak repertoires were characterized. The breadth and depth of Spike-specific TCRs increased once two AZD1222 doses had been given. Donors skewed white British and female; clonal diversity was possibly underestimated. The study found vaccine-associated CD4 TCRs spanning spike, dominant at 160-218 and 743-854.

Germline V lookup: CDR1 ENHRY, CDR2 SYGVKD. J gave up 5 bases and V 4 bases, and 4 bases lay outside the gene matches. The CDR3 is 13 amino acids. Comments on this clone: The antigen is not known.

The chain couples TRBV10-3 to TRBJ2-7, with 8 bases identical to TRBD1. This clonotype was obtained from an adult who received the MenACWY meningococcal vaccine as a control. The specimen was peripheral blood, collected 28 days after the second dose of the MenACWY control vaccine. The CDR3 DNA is TGTGCCATCAGTGTTGCAGGGGGCCACGAGCAGTACTTC. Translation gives CAISVAGGHEQYF.